A single sample is the source of the 6 T cell receptor beta chains below, sequenced in a study of beta chain features in type 1 diabetes. Reverse transcription of all isolated RNA meant that expressed TCRB transcripts were sequenced. The method was immunoSEQ multiplex PCR; TCRdb's version includes in-frame clones alone and lacks a portion of them. The sample lists around 500,000 clones; over 25% were seen once. Sample: naive CD4+ T cells from blood. The origin of the receptors is a man between 18 and 29 years old in good health.

The chain joins TRBV11-2 to TRBJ2-5; D uncertain. The length of the CDR3 is 13 residues. Germline V CDR1 and CDR2: SGHAT, FQNNGV. The V and J ends lost 3 bases and 5 bases respectively, with 10 bases between them. The CDR3 region has the DNA TGTGCCAGCAGCTTTAGCCGGAGCGAGACCCAGTACTTC. Protein sequence: CASSFSRSETQYF.

V and J are TRBV29-1 and TRBJ2-7; a weak D match, TRBD2 (5 bases). CDR3 size: 12 residues. Germline CDR1 SQVTM, CDR2 ANQGSEA. V was clipped by 7 bases and J by 5 bases, with 15 bases between them. Here the CDR3 reads CSGSRGLNEQYF. As DNA, the CDR3 is TGCAGCGGGTCGCGAGGGCTCAACGAGCAGTACTTC.

This clone was picked up a small number of times. CDR3 in amino acids: CASSQYAGDEQFF. The CDR3 bases are TGCGCCAGCAGCCAATACGCAGGGGATGAGCAGTTCTTC. The chain links TRBV4-3 to TRBJ2-1; a weak D match, TRBD1 (6 bases). In germline, CDR1 is LGHNA, CDR2 YSLEER. The V end lost 2 bases, the J end lost 8 bases, and 10 bases lay between the germline ends. CDR3 length equals 13 residues.

The V and J genes are TRBV7-2 and TRBJ2-1; D gene uncertain. Deletions cut 3 bases from V and 5 bases from J, with 2 bases between. This CDR3 spans 11 amino acids. Germline CDR1 and CDR2: SGHTA and FQGNSA. The CDR3 region is CASSFHNEQFF. The CDR3 DNA sequence: TGTGCCAGCAGCTTCCACAATGAGCAGTTCTTC.

The sample holds a few counts of this clone. CDR3 region: CASHPGLADYEQYF. For the CDR3, the DNA is TGTGCCAGTCATCCGGGACTAGCGGATTACGAGCAGTACTTC. V gene TRBV25-1 combines with J gene TRBJ2-7; TRBD2 aligns across 11 bases. The CDR3 is 14 amino acids. V lost 9 bases, J lost 4 bases, and 8 bases stayed unmatched. Germline values: CDR1 MGHDK, CDR2 SYGVNS.

This clone showed up just a few times. This sequence joins TRBV29-1 and TRBJ2-1, with TRBD2 matching 9 bases. Per germline, CDR1 SQVTM and CDR2 ANQGSEA. The CDR3 covers 11 residues. In nucleotides, the CDR3 is TGCTACGGCGGGAGGGGTACTGAGCAGTTCTTC. Translated, it gives CYGGRGTEQFF.